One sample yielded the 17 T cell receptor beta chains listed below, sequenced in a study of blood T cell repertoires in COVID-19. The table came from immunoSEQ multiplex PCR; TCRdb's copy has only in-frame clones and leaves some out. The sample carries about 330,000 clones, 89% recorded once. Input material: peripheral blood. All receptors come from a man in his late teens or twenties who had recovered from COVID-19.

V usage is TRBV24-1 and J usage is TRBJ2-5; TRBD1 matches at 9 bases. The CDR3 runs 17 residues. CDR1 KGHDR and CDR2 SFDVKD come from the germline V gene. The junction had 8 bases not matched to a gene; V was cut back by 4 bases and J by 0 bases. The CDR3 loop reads CATSEGGQGKYQETQYF. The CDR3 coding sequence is TGTGCCACCAGTGAGGGTGGACAGGGGAAGTACCAAGAGACCCAGTACTTC.

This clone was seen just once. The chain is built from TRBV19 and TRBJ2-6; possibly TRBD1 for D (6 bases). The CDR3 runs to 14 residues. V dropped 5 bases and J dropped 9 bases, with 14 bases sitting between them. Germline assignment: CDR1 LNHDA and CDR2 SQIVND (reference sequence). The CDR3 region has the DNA TGTGCCAGTAGTGGGGGCCCCAACTTCAACGTCCTGACTTTC. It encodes CASSGGPNFNVLTF.

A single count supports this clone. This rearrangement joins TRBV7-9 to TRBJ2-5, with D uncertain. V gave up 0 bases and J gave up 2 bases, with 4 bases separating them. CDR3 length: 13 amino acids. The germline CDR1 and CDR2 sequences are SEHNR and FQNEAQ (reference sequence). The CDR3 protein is CASSLAQQETQYF. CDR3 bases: TGTGCCAGCAGCTTAGCACAGCAAGAGACCCAGTACTTC.

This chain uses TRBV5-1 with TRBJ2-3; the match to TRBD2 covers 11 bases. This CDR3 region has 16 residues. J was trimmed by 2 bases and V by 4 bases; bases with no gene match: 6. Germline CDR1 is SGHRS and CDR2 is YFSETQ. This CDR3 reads CASSQTTSGTTDTQYF. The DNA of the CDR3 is TGCGCCAGCAGCCAGACGACTAGCGGGACCACAGATACGCAGTATTTT.

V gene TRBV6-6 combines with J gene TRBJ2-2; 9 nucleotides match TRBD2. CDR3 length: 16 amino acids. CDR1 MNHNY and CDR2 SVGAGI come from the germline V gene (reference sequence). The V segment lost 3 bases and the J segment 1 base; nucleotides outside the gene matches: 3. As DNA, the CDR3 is TGTGCCAGCAGTTATAGCGGGGGAGGGAACACCGGGGAGCTGTTTTTT. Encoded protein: CASSYSGGGNTGELFF.

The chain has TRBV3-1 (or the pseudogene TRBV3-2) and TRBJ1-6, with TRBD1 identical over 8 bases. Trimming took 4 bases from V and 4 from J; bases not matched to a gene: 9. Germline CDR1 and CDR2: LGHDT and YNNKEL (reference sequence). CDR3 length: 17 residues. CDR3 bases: TGTGCCAGCAGCCCTCTAAAGACAGGGGTTTATAATTCACCCCTCCACTTT. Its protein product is CASSPLKTGVYNSPLHF.

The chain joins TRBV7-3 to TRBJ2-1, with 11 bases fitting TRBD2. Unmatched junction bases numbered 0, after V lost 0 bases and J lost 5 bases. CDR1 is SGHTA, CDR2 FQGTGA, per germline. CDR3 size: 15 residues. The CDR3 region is CASSLTGLADNEQFF. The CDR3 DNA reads TGTGCCAGCAGCTTAACGGGACTAGCGGACAATGAGCAGTTCTTC.

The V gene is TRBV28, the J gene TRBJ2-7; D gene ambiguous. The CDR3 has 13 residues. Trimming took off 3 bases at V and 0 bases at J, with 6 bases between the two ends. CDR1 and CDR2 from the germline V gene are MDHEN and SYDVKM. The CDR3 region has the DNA TGTGCCAGCAGTTTGGAGAGCTCCTACGAGCAGTACTTC. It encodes CASSLESSYEQYF.

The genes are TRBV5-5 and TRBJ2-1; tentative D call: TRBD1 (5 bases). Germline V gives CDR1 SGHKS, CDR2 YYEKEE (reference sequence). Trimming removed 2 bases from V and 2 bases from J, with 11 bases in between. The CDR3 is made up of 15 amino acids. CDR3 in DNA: TGTGCCAGCAGCTTACCGGTGGGGCCCTACAATGAGCAGTTCTTC. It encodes CASSLPVGPYNEQFF.

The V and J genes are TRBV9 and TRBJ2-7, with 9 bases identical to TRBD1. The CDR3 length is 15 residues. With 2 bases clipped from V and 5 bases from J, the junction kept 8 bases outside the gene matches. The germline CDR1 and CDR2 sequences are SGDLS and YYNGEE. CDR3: CASSVTGTGTDEQYF. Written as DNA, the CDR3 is TGTGCCAGCAGCGTCACCGGGACAGGGACTGACGAGCAGTACTTC.

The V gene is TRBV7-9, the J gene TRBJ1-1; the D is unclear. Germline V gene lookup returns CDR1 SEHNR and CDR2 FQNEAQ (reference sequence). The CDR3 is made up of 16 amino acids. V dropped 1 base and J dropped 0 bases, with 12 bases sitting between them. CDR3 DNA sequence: TGTGCCAGCAGCTTAGGATACGGGAGGATGAACACTGAAGCTTTCTTT. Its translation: CASSLGYGRMNTEAFF.

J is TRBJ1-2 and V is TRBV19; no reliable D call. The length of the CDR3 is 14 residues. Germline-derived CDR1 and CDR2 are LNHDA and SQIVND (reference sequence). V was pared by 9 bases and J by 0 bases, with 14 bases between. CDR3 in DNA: TGTGCCAGCAAGACCCGGGATGCTAACTATGGCTACACCTTC. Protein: CASKTRDANYGYTF. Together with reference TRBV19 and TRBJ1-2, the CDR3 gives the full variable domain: DGGITQSPKYLFRKEGQNVTLSCEQNLNHDAMYWYRQDPGQGLRLIYYSQIVNDFQKGDIAEGYSVSREKKESFPLTVTSAQKNPTAFYLCASKTRDANYGYTFGSGTRLTVV.

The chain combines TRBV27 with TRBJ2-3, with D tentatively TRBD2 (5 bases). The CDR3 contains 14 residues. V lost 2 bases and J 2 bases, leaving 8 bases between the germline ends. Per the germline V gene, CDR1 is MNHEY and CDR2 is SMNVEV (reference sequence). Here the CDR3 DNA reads TGTGCCAGCAGTTTAACCGGGGACACAGATACGCAGTATTTT. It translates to CASSLTGDTDTQYF.

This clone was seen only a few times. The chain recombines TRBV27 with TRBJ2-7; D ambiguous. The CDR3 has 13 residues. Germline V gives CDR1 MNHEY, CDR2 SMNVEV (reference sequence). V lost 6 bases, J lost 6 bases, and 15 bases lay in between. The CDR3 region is CASSANLRFEQYF. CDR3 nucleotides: TGTGCCAGCAGCGCTAACCTACGCTTCGAGCAGTACTTC.

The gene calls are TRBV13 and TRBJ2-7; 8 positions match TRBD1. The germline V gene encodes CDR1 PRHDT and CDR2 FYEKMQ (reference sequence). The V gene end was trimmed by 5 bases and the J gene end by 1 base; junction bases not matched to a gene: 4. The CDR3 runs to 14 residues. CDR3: CASSPDRGSYEQYF. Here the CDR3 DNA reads TGTGCCAGCAGCCCCGACAGGGGTTCCTACGAGCAGTACTTC.

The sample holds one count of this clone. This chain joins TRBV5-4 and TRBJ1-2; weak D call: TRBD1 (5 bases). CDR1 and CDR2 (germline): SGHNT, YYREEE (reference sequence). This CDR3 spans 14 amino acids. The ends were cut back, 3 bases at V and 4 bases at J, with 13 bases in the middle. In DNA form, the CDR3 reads TGTGCCAGCAGCTCCCGGGACTTAGGCTATGGCTACACCTTC. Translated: CASSSRDLGYGYTF.

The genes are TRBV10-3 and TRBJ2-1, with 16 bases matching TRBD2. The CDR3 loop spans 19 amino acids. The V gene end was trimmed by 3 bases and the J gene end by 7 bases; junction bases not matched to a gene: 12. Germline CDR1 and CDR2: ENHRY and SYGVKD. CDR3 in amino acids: CAISDLLGLAGGQGNEQFF. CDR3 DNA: TGTGCCATCAGTGACCTCCTGGGACTAGCGGGAGGGCAGGGTAATGAGCAGTTCTTC.